What follows are 30 T cell receptor beta chains derived from one specimen sequenced in a study of cytomegalovirus exposure and HLA in healthy donors. Primers for the PCR totalled 60 Vbeta and 13 Jbeta. Here immunoSEQ multiplex PCR was the method, and the copy in TCRdb shows in-frame clones only, minus some. This table holds 120,000 to 150,000 clones, around three quarters found once. The sequenced sample was PBMCs. The receptors come from a man between 18 and 29 years old in good health and CMV-seronegative.

This clone appeared a few times. CDR3 sequence reads: CASSSPQGDGGYTF. Written as DNA, the CDR3 is TGTGCCAGCAGTTCCCCACAGGGGGATGGGGGCTACACCTTC. The chain carries TRBV6-6 and TRBJ1-2, with 8 positions matching TRBD1. CDR1 is MNHNY and CDR2 is SVGAGI in the germline V gene (reference sequence). Losses at the gene ends were 4 bases for V and 8 bases for J; bases not matched to a gene: 9. The CDR3 runs to 14 residues.

This clone occurred once. This sequence joins TRBV5-6 and TRBJ2-7, with D hard to call. V lost 4 bases, J lost 3 bases, and 11 bases lay in between. From germline, CDR1 is SGHDT and CDR2 YYEEEE. This CDR3 is 13 amino acids long. The DNA of the CDR3 is TGTGCCAGCAGCCTCCTCTATAACTACGAGCAGTACTTC. It codes for CASSLLYNYEQYF.

V usage is TRBV15 and J usage is TRBJ1-5; D is undetermined. Trimming removed 5 bases from V and 3 bases from J, with 11 bases in between. Germline V gives CDR1 LNHNV, CDR2 YYDKDF (reference sequence). CDR3 length: 14 amino acids. The chain's CDR3 is CATSLVPNNQPQHF. The CDR3 nucleotides are TGTGCCACCAGCTTAGTCCCGAACAATCAGCCCCAGCATTTT. Looking up the rest from reference TRBV15 and TRBJ1-5 gives the full variable domain: DAMVIQNPRYQVTQFGKPVTLSCSQTLNHNVMYWYQQKSSQAPKLLFHYYDKDFNNEADTPDNFQSRRPNTSFCFLDIRSPGLGDTAMYLCATSLVPNNQPQHFGDGTRLSIL.

V usage is TRBV7-8 and J usage is TRBJ1-2; 9 nucleotides match TRBD1. From germline, CDR1 is SGHVS and CDR2 FQNEAQ. The CDR3 extends over 13 amino acids. Unmatched junction bases numbered 4, after V lost 5 bases and J lost 6 bases. In DNA form, the CDR3 reads TGTGCCAGCAGCCGGGACAGGGAAGATGGCTACACCTTC. It is translated as CASSRDREDGYTF.

At least ten counts were recorded for this clone. The rearrangement uses TRBV18 and TRBJ1-2; no firm D call. V lost 3 bases and J 4 bases, leaving 12 bases between the germline ends. The CDR3 covers 14 residues. The germline V gene encodes CDR1 KGHSH and CDR2 LQKENI. CDR3 DNA sequence: TGTGCCAGCTCACCTCTGAGGAGGACCTATGGCTACACCTTC. Protein: CASSPLRRTYGYTF.

Concerning this clone itself: Other nucleotide sequences in the sample specify the same CDR3. The chain recombines TRBV6-5 with TRBJ2-7; 9 bases match TRBD1. CDR3 size: 14 residues. Per the germline V gene, CDR1 is MNHEY and CDR2 is SVGAGI. V was pared by 0 bases and J by 4 bases, with 1 base of the junction left unmatched. CDR3 amino acids: CASSYSTGGYEQYF. In DNA, the CDR3 is TGTGCCAGCAGTTACTCGACAGGGGGTTACGAGCAGTACTTC.

The genes are TRBV30 and TRBJ2-5, with TRBD1 as a possible D gene (9 bases). Trimming removed 5 bases at V and 5 bases at J, with 15 bases between. This CDR3 contains 13 residues. The germline CDR1 and CDR2 sequences are GTSNPN and SVGIG (reference sequence). The CDR3, as DNA: TGTGCCTGGGGACAGGGGACTAGGGAGACCCAGTACTTC. It encodes CAWGQGTRETQYF.

CDR3 residues: CASSVAERGVYNEQFF. The DNA for the CDR3 is TGTGCCAGCAGCGTAGCGGAGCGGGGGGTTTACAATGAGCAGTTCTTC. This chain uses TRBV9 with TRBJ2-1, with TRBD2 matching over 9 bases. Germline V lookup: CDR1 SGDLS, CDR2 YYNGEE. V was pared by 0 bases and J by 4 bases, with 5 bases of the junction left unmatched. The length of the CDR3 is 16 residues.

Only one count was recorded for this clone. The V and J genes are TRBV7-2 and TRBJ1-4, with D maybe TRBD1 (5 bases). V was shortened by 5 bases and J by 7 bases, with 11 bases between the two germline ends. From germline, CDR1 is SGHTA and CDR2 FQGNSA. There are 13 residues in the CDR3. CDR3 DNA: TGTGCCAGCAGCCCTTTTCAGGGTGAAAAACTGTTTTTT. Translating gives CASSPFQGEKLFF.

This clone has only a few counts. CDR3 sequence reads: CASSVAGGYTEAFF. The CDR3 DNA follows: TGTGCCAGCAGCGTAGCGGGAGGATACACTGAAGCTTTCTTT. This chain uses TRBV9 with TRBJ1-1; D is unclear. The CDR3 sequence is 14 residues long. CDR1 and CDR2 from the germline V gene are SGDLS and YYNGEE. The V gene lost 0 bases and the J gene lost 3 bases, with 9 bases spanning the gap.

The gene calls are TRBV5-5 and TRBJ2-3, with D perhaps matching TRBD1 (6 bases). The CDR3 spans 15 residues. Germline CDR1 and CDR2: SGHKS and YYEKEE (reference sequence). Trimming stripped 0 bases from V and 5 bases from J, with 13 bases between. This CDR3 is CASSLAGRGGDTQYF. The DNA for the CDR3 is TGTGCCAGCAGCTTGGCCGGCAGGGGCGGAGATACGCAGTATTTT.

This clone was seen only a few times. The chain uses TRBV6-1 and TRBJ2-7; TRBD1 might be the D (5 bases). CDR3 length: 12 amino acids. The germline V and J ends were trimmed by 4 bases and 6 bases, with 10 bases remaining between them. In germline, CDR1 is MNHNS, CDR2 SASEGT. CDR3 DNA sequence: TGTGCCAGCAGTGGCCCAGGGCGCGAGCAGTACTTC. Translation: CASSGPGREQYF.

The genes are TRBV30 and TRBJ1-6; D is undetermined. The V end lost 0 bases, the J end lost 6 bases, and 9 bases lay between the germline ends. This CDR3 region has 14 residues. The germline CDR1 and CDR2 sequences are GTSNPN and SVGIG (reference sequence). The CDR3 DNA is TGTGCCTGGAGTGTAACAACCCTTAATTCACCCCTCCACTTT. Translated, it gives CAWSVTTLNSPLHF.

The chain couples TRBV18 to TRBJ1-2; 9 positions match TRBD1. Germline trimming cut 4 bases from V and 7 bases from J; bases unmatched to any gene: 7. This CDR3 spans 14 amino acids. Per the germline V gene, CDR1 is KGHSH and CDR2 is LQKENI. The CDR3 DNA reads TGTGCCAGCTCACAGGACAGGGGAATGAGTGGCTACACCTTC. Its protein product is CASSQDRGMSGYTF.

About this clone: The same CDR3 can be traced to other DNA sequences in this sample. J is TRBJ1-1 and V is TRBV6-4; the D is unclear. The germline CDR1 and CDR2 sequences are MRHNA and SNTAGT. The CDR3 has 14 amino acids. V was cut by 6 bases and J by 9 bases, with 20 bases left in between. CDR3 coding DNA: TGTGCCAGCAGGGCAATGGCAGTGTCAAAACAAGCTTTCTTT. Protein product: CASRAMAVSKQAFF.

The chain combines TRBV2 with TRBJ2-3; D call uncertain. Germline assignment: CDR1 SNHLY and CDR2 FYNNEI. CDR3 length: 13 amino acids. V was pared by 11 bases and J by 0 bases, with 12 bases between. CDR3 amino acids: CAPTRMSTDTQYF. CDR3 nucleotide sequence: TGTGCCCCCACGCGAATGAGCACAGATACGCAGTATTTT.

The chain recombines TRBV2 with TRBJ1-2; TRBD1 might be the D (5 bases). The CDR3 totals 15 residues. Germline CDR1 is SNHLY and CDR2 is FYNNEI. The V gene lost 6 bases and the J gene lost 0 bases, with 14 bases spanning the gap. The CDR3 sequence is CASSQRTNTNYGYTF. The CDR3 region has the DNA TGTGCCAGCAGCCAGAGGACAAATACTAACTATGGCTACACCTTC. Full variable domain (rest looked up from reference TRBV2 and TRBJ1-2): EPEVTQTPSHQVTQMGQEVILRCVPISNHLYFYWYRQILGQKVEFLVSFYNNEISEKSEIFDDQFSVERPDGSNFTLKIRSTKLEDSAMYFCASSQRTNTNYGYTFGSGTRLTVV.

The V and J genes are TRBV7-2 and TRBJ1-6, with D perhaps TRBD1 (6 bases). The CDR3 runs to 15 residues. Trimming stripped 5 bases from V and 5 bases from J, with 13 bases between. Germline assignment: CDR1 SGHTA and CDR2 FQGNSA. The CDR3 bases are TGTGCCAGCAGCCCATCCACAGGGAATAATTCACCCCTCCACTTT. Its translation is CASSPSTGNNSPLHF.

This clone has more than one count but fewer than ten. The chain carries TRBV5-1 and TRBJ1-1; D unresolved. V dropped 4 bases and J dropped 6 bases, with 13 bases sitting between them. Germline V lookup: CDR1 SGHRS, CDR2 YFSETQ. The CDR3 contains 13 residues. The CDR3 coding sequence is TGCGCCAGCAGCCGGGAGGGTATAGCTGAAGCTTTCTTT. Encoded protein: CASSREGIAEAFF.

The J gene is TRBJ2-1, the V gene TRBV19, with a possible D match to TRBD1 (5 bases). The germline gives CDR1 LNHDA, CDR2 SQIVND (reference sequence). Trimming shortened V by 5 bases and J by 7 bases, and 12 bases separated the two germline ends. This CDR3 spans 13 amino acids. The CDR3, as DNA: TGTGCCAGTAGTTCTGACAGAAGGAATGAGCAGTTCTTC. Translation: CASSSDRRNEQFF.

The chain is built from TRBV11-2 and TRBJ1-6; TRBD1 might be the D (5 bases). V shed 5 bases and J shed 0 bases, with 17 bases lying between them. Germline loops: CDR1 SGHAT, CDR2 FQNNGV. The CDR3 consists of 18 residues. CDR3 in DNA: TGTGCCAGCAGCCAGGGCGCCAAACGTCGCTCCTATAATTCACCCCTCCACTTT. It encodes CASSQGAKRRSYNSPLHF.

The CDR3, as DNA: TGTGCCAGCAGTAATGGACAGCCCTATGGCTACACCTTC. It specifies CASSNGQPYGYTF. The chain recombines TRBV27 with TRBJ1-2, with TRBD1 as a possible D gene (6 bases). CDR1 is MNHEY and CDR2 is SMNVEV in the germline V gene (reference sequence). The CDR3 is 13 amino acids. V gave up 5 bases and J gave up 4 bases, with 11 bases separating them.

The CDR3 loop reads CASSAMYGEKLFF. The CDR3 nucleotides are TGTGCCAGTAGTGCTATGTATGGTGAAAAACTGTTTTTT. The chain has TRBV19 and TRBJ1-4; unclear D gene. Looked up from germline, CDR1 is LNHDA and CDR2 is SQIVND (reference sequence). Trimming left V 5 bases short and J 7 bases short, with 11 bases between. The CDR3 is 13 residues long.

This sequence joins TRBV5-4 and TRBJ1-2; D gene uncertain. This CDR3 contains 14 residues. V lost 3 bases and J 7 bases, leaving 16 bases between the germline ends. CDR1 and CDR2 (germline): SGHNT, YYREEE (reference sequence). The CDR3 here is CASSSLKFEGGYTF. Here the CDR3 DNA reads TGTGCCAGCAGCTCCCTAAAATTCGAGGGTGGCTACACCTTC.

This clone was counted a few times. This sequence joins TRBV6-6 and TRBJ1-1, with 8 bases lining up with TRBD1. The CDR3 length is 14 residues. Germline V lookup: CDR1 MNHNY, CDR2 SVGAGI (reference sequence). J lost 5 bases, V lost 5 bases, and 7 bases had no gene match. DNA for the CDR3: TGTGCCAGCAGTCGCGACAGGGGCCTAACTGAAGCTTTCTTT. Translation gives CASSRDRGLTEAFF.

The chain employs TRBV5-4 and TRBJ1-1; possible D gene TRBD1, 5 bases. The germline CDR1 and CDR2 sequences are SGHNT and YYREEE (reference sequence). With 0 bases removed from V and 6 bases from J, the gap between germline ends came to 9 bases. The CDR3 spans 13 residues. CDR3 residues: CASSLAGIAEAFF. CDR3 bases: TGTGCCAGCAGCTTGGCAGGGATCGCTGAAGCTTTCTTT.

J is TRBJ2-7 and V is TRBV6-5; a weak D match, TRBD1 (8 bases). Trimming took 6 bases from V and 2 from J, leaving 17 bases between them. The CDR3 runs 15 residues. The germline V gene has CDR1 MNHEY and CDR2 SVGAGI. The CDR3 loop is CASSTNRGGAYEQYF. As DNA, the CDR3 is TGTGCCAGCAGCACGAACAGGGGGGGGGCCTACGAGCAGTACTTC.

The chain uses TRBV19 and TRBJ2-1, with 9 nucleotides matching TRBD1. The ends lost 6 bases at V and 7 bases at J; junction bases unmatched: 10. Germline V gives CDR1 LNHDA, CDR2 SQIVND (reference sequence). This CDR3 has 15 amino acids. The CDR3 DNA is TGTGCCAGTAGCCCCGGACAGGGGTACGGTAATGAGCAGTTCTTC. Its translation is CASSPGQGYGNEQFF.

The chain employs TRBV18 and TRBJ1-2; no clear D gene. Germline V CDR1 and CDR2: KGHSH, LQKENI. V lost 0 bases, J lost 8 bases, and 10 bases lay in between. CDR3 length: 13 amino acids. The CDR3 loop is CASSPPGNLGYTF. Here the CDR3 DNA reads TGTGCCAGCTCACCACCGGGCAACCTGGGCTACACCTTC.

V and J are TRBV7-9 and TRBJ1-2; TRBD1 aligns across 10 bases. Germline V lookup: CDR1 SEHNR, CDR2 FQNEAQ (reference sequence). There are 14 residues in the CDR3. V lost 5 bases, J lost 5 bases, and 5 bases stayed unmatched. The CDR3 is CASSVTGGSYGYTF. As DNA, the CDR3 is TGTGCCAGCAGCGTGACAGGGGGCTCGTATGGCTACACCTTC.